This T cell receptor (beta chain) was found in a study of blood T cell repertoires in COVID-19 (dated by TCRdb to the early 2020s). The study in broad terms: Samples from collaborators originated in the United States, Italy and Spain and spanned both the acute and convalescent phases of COVID-19. The prospective study material was composed of cDNA or gDNA derived from T cells, B-cell-depleted T cells, or PBMCs. Subjects who had been exposed to COVID-19, were actively infected with it, or had recovered from it provided the deeply sampled blood TCRbeta repertoires that made up the dataset. The repertoires were made available in a free public database intended to serve as a resource for research on the immune response to SARS-CoV-2. A de-identified subject ID, COVID-19 status, age in years and sex were almost always included in the sample metadata. Samples came from the ongoing ImmuneRACE study (first 160 participants) plus 1,254 subjects from 6 global collaborators. HLA class I and class II types, where available, came from metadata supplied by the sample provider rather than from assay-based typing.

In this sample, this clone turned up a few times. Its antigen is still unknown. Within one base of it there is no much larger clone, and no base qualities were kept. Trimming leaves V shorter by 1 base and J shorter by 2 bases, with the junction holding 2 bases beyond the gene matches. From cysteine to phenylalanine, the CDR3 is 13 amino acids long. The only DNA kept is the CDR3, 39 bases in frame from the first base. Sequences GTSNPN (CDR1) and SVGIG (CDR2) are obtained from the germline V gene (reference sequence). TCRbeta CDR3 regions were amplified from genomic DNA by means of the immunoSEQ Assay, a bias-controlled multiplex PCR. The authors' analysis ran thus. The number of nucleated cells in each sample was estimated from the amplification of reference gene primers within the assay. Sequence reads were collapsed and filtered to measure the absolute abundance of every unique TCRbeta CDR3 rearrangement. Productive Simpson clonality was computed per sample as the square root of Simpson's diversity index over productive rearrangements. This immuneACCESS table, as held by TCRdb, lists in-frame sequences with V and J called but not all clones. Of the missing ones, under half trace to an unresolved V gene in checked studies; the others have no known cause. D and trimming were read from the DNA, whereas the V and J calls and clone size are those reported in that table. The sample table shows some 360,000 clones, and more than 70% are seen once. In total, the top ten clones hold roughly 4% of the sample.

Study-wide conclusions, independent of this receptor: The amount of clinical and demographic metadata varied by source and participant and was provided uncurated.

At one collaborating source in Seattle, patients were enrolled during active infection and were followed longitudinally through the course of disease. Collaborating institutions collected whole blood in K2EDTA tubes following their own protocols. Collaborator samples were shipped for TCRbeta analysis as frozen whole blood, isolated PBMCs, or DNA extracted from either sample type. The sequenced sample was peripheral blood. The clonotype originates from a woman in her sixties or seventies with COVID-19, enrolled during active disease. Rearrangement joined TRBV30 to TRBJ2-7, and TRBD1 aligns with 7 junction nucleotides. CDR3 sequence: CAWSAGTAYEQYF. The sequenced DNA: TGTGCCTGGAGTGCAGGGACAGCCTACGAGCAGTACTTC.